The 9 T cell receptor beta chains reported below all come from one sample, sequenced in a study of glioma-infiltrating T cells after dendritic cell vaccination. Sequencing used immunoSEQ multiplex PCR; TCRdb keeps in-frame clones, though not all of them. The sample records some 100,000 clones, more than 70% being singletons. The sample was blood, taken before dendritic cell vaccination. The receptors were sampled from a human donor with glioblastoma.

The rearrangement links TRBV7-2 to TRBJ1-1, with a tentative D call TRBD1 (6 bases). The CDR3 contains 16 residues. Germline V gene data show CDR1 as SGHTA and CDR2 as FQGNSA. V dropped 4 bases and J dropped 4 bases, with 19 bases sitting between them. CDR3 sequence (DNA): TGTGCCAGCAGCTCCAGGGAGGCGGGGGCAAGCACTGAAGCTTTCTTT. This codes for CASSSREAGASTEAFF.

This sequence joins TRBV7-2 and TRBJ1-2, with 10 positions matching TRBD1. The CDR3 loop spans 16 amino acids. Per germline, CDR1 SGHTA and CDR2 FQGNSA. The V and J ends lost 2 bases and 4 bases, in that order; junction bases with no gene match: 7. DNA for the CDR3: TGTGCCAGCAGCTTAACCGGGACAGGGGTTAGCTATGGCTACACCTTC. Protein: CASSLTGTGVSYGYTF.

The V call is TRBV4-1, the J call TRBJ2-5; weak D call: TRBD2 (5 bases). Germline V gene lookup returns CDR1 MGHRA and CDR2 YSYEKL. The CDR3 covers 15 residues. Trimming removed 0 bases at V and 0 bases at J, with 8 bases between. CDR3 sequence reads: CASSQEWRDQETQYF. The CDR3 DNA follows: TGCGCCAGCAGCCAAGAATGGCGGGACCAAGAGACCCAGTACTTC.

V and J are TRBV7-6 and TRBJ2-1; TRBD1 might be the D (5 bases). The V end was cut by 1 base, the J end by 4 bases, with 8 bases between. CDR3 length equals 14 residues. CDR1 SGHVS and CDR2 FNYEAQ come from the germline V gene. In DNA form, the CDR3 reads TGTGCCAGCAGCTTAGTTTACAGGTACAATGAGCAGTTCTTC. This codes for CASSLVYRYNEQFF.

This chain links TRBV6-1 with TRBJ1-5; the match to TRBD1 covers 8 bases. Germline V gene lookup returns CDR1 MNHNS and CDR2 SASEGT. The CDR3 contains 15 residues. The V segment lost 6 bases and the J segment 4 bases; nucleotides outside the gene matches: 8. This CDR3 reads CASRYGQGPNQPQHF. The CDR3 DNA follows: TGTGCCAGCAGATACGGACAGGGACCTAATCAGCCCCAGCATTTT.

This rearrangement joins TRBV5-1 to TRBJ1-1; D not certain. V shed 3 bases and J shed 2 bases, with 20 bases lying between them. Per germline, CDR1 SGHRS and CDR2 YFSETQ. The CDR3 is made up of 17 amino acids. The CDR3 nucleotides read TGCGCCAGCAGCTGGGGTCTACGCGGGTTCGTTAACACTGAAGCTTTCTTT. Protein product: CASSWGLRGFVNTEAFF. The full variable domain, completed using reference TRBV5-1 and TRBJ1-1, is KAGVTQTPRYLIKTRGQQVTLSCSPISGHRSVSWYQQTPGQGLQFLFEYFSETQRNKGNFPGRFSGRQFSNSRSEMNVSTLELGDSALYLCASSWGLRGFVNTEAFFGQGTRLTVV.

V usage is TRBV9 and J usage is TRBJ2-6; 9 bases align to TRBD1. J lost 4 bases, V lost 0 bases, and 5 bases had no gene match. The germline CDR1 and CDR2 sequences are SGDLS and YYNGEE. The CDR3 has 17 amino acids. CDR3 residues: CASSVGGTGFGANVLTF. The CDR3 DNA follows: TGTGCCAGCAGCGTAGGGGGGACAGGGTTCGGGGCCAACGTCCTGACTTTC.

V is TRBV7-9 and J is TRBJ2-3; D is possibly TRBD1 (5 bases). The CDR3 extends over 17 amino acids. Germline V gene data show CDR1 as SEHNR and CDR2 as FQNEAQ (reference sequence). Trimming stripped 5 bases from V and 2 bases from J, with 20 bases between. Here the CDR3 reads CASSPPVGPRPTDTQYF. The CDR3 DNA is TGTGCCAGCAGCCCACCGGTGGGGCCCAGGCCCACAGATACGCAGTATTTT.

This sequence joins TRBV6-1 and TRBJ2-7, with TRBD1 identical over 7 bases. Per the germline V gene, CDR1 is MNHNS and CDR2 is SASEGT. This CDR3 comprises 11 residues. The V segment lost 7 bases and the J segment 7 bases; nucleotides outside the gene matches: 4. The CDR3 protein is CASKGAGEQYF. The CDR3 DNA reads as TGTGCCAGCAAGGGGGCAGGAGAGCAGTACTTC.